A single sample is the source of the 22 T cell receptor beta chains below, sequenced in a study of cytotoxic CD8 clonotypes in ibrutinib-treated CLL. The method was immunoSEQ multiplex PCR; TCRdb's version includes in-frame clones alone and lacks a portion of them. The sample lists hundreds of thousands of clones, 60% to 75% occurring once. The input for sequencing was PBMCs, taken after 24 months of ibrutinib treatment. These receptors came from a human donor with chronic lymphocytic leukemia.

The rearrangement uses TRBV30 and TRBJ2-1, with D possibly matching TRBD2 (5 bases). Germline V gene lookup returns CDR1 GTSNPN and CDR2 SVGIG (reference sequence). The CDR3 totals 19 residues. V was pared by 1 base and J by 8 bases, with 30 bases between. For the CDR3, the DNA is TGTGCCTGGAGTGCGCCTCGAGGGAGCTTAGTCCGCCGATGGGATGAGCAGTTCTTC. This gives the protein CAWSAPRGSLVRRWDEQFF.

The V call is TRBV2, the J call TRBJ1-5; D gene unclear. Trimming took off 1 base at V and 2 bases at J, with 9 bases between the two ends. Germline V gene sequence: CDR1 SNHLY, CDR2 FYNNEI. The CDR3 has 15 amino acids. In nucleotides, the CDR3 is TGTGCCAGCAGTGAAGGGGGTAGAGGCAATCAGCCCCAGCATTTT. Translation: CASSEGGRGNQPQHF.

This clone was detected a few times. The chain employs TRBV28 and TRBJ2-4, with TRBD1 as a possible D gene (6 bases). In germline, CDR1 is MDHEN, CDR2 SYDVKM. With 2 bases removed from V and 0 bases from J, the gap between germline ends came to 14 bases. The CDR3 covers 17 residues. The CDR3 nucleotides are TGTGCCAGCAGTTTAGGCACAGGGTGGTTAGCCAAAAACATTCAGTACTTC. It translates to CASSLGTGWLAKNIQYF.

V usage is TRBV6-5 and J usage is TRBJ1-4; 10 bases are shared with TRBD1. Germline assignment: CDR1 MNHEY and CDR2 SVGAGI. V dropped 2 bases and J dropped 7; count of bases not matched to a gene: 4. The CDR3 has 15 amino acids. CDR3 region: CASSYGTGDGEKLFF. Written as DNA, the CDR3 is TGTGCCAGCAGTTACGGGACAGGGGACGGTGAAAAACTGTTTTTT.

This clone was detected a few times. The CDR3 is CASSLVPVGWGNEQFF. In DNA, the CDR3 is TGCGCCAGCAGCTTGGTGCCAGTCGGGTGGGGTAATGAGCAGTTCTTC. This chain connects TRBV5-1 to TRBJ2-1; D is ambiguous. V was trimmed by 0 bases and J by 7 bases, leaving 17 bases between them. The CDR3 sequence is 16 residues long. Germline lookup yields CDR1 SGHRS and CDR2 YFSETQ.

About this clone itself: Different DNA sequences within this sample yield the same CDR3. V and J are TRBV27 and TRBJ1-5, with D uncertain. From germline, CDR1 is MNHEY and CDR2 SMNVEV (reference sequence). Between the trimmed V and J ends, which lost 2 bases and 1 base, there was a span of 6 bases. This CDR3 has 14 amino acids. Written as DNA, the CDR3 is TGTGCCAGCAGTTTAAAAGGGAGCAATCAGCCCCAGCATTTT. The encoded protein is CASSLKGSNQPQHF.

This sequence joins TRBV27 and TRBJ1-2, with 7 bases lining up with TRBD1. The CDR3 runs 15 residues. J lost 1 base, V lost 8 bases, and 10 bases had no gene match. Germline CDR1 MNHEY, CDR2 SMNVEV (reference sequence). The CDR3 DNA reads TGTGCCAGCGCCCCCCAAGACAGGGTTAACTATGGCTACACCTTC. The encoded protein is CASAPQDRVNYGYTF.

The chain couples TRBV19 to TRBJ2-1; 7 nucleotides align to TRBD2. This CDR3 comprises 17 residues. V shed 0 bases and J 0 bases; nucleotides not matched to a gene: 5. Germline V CDR1 and CDR2: LNHDA, SQIVND (reference sequence). CDR3 region: CASSIDGGSSSYNEQFF. CDR3 DNA: TGTGCCAGTAGTATAGACGGCGGGAGTAGCTCCTACAATGAGCAGTTCTTC.

This clone appeared once. As DNA, the CDR3 is TGTGCCAGCAGCTTCGGACAGGGACAAAGCGAGCAGTACTTC. Translation gives CASSFGQGQSEQYF. The rearrangement uses TRBV13 and TRBJ2-7; 8 bases match TRBD1. Unmatched junction bases numbered 7, after V lost 3 bases and J lost 6 bases. The germline gives CDR1 PRHDT, CDR2 FYEKMQ (reference sequence). The CDR3 is 14 amino acids.

The chain uses TRBV7-2 and TRBJ2-7; D gene uncertain. The CDR3 extends over 12 amino acids. The V end was cut by 2 bases, the J end by 7 bases, with 9 bases between. In germline, CDR1 is SGHTA, CDR2 FQGNSA. CDR3 in DNA: TGTGCCAGCAGCTTATTTGGGAAGGAGCAGTACTTC. As protein: CASSLFGKEQYF.

CDR3 DNA: TGTGCCAGCAGCTTAGGCGTTTCGGGCACCGGGGAGCTGTTTTTT. This translates into CASSLGVSGTGELFF. This chain links TRBV11-2 with TRBJ2-2, with D uncertain. The ends were cut back, 1 base at V and 4 bases at J, with 10 bases in the middle. The CDR3 has 15 residues. The V gene's germline CDR1 is SGHAT and CDR2 FQNNGV.

The V and J genes are TRBV5-4 and TRBJ2-7, with D unclear. Germline values: CDR1 SGHNT, CDR2 YYREEE (reference sequence). This CDR3 spans 11 amino acids. The germline V and J ends were trimmed by 0 bases and 6 bases, with 4 bases remaining between them. The CDR3 spells CASSLGGEQYF. CDR3 DNA sequence: TGTGCCAGCAGCTTGGGGGGCGAGCAGTACTTC. Full variable domain (missing parts from reference TRBV5-4 and TRBJ2-7): ETGVTQSPTHLIKTRGQQVTLRCSSQSGHNTVSWYQQALGQGPQFIFQYYREEENGRGNFPPRFSGLQFPNYSSELNVNALELDDSALYLCASSLGGEQYFGPGTRLTVT.

The chain employs TRBV13 and TRBJ2-3; 7 bases line up with TRBD1. The V and J ends lost 4 bases and 0 bases, in that order; junction bases with no gene match: 7. The length of the CDR3 is 16 residues. Germline V gene data show CDR1 as PRHDT and CDR2 as FYEKMQ (reference sequence). The CDR3 DNA sequence: TGTGCCAGCAGCTGGAACAGGGGCTCTAGCACAGATACGCAGTATTTT. This gives the protein CASSWNRGSSTDTQYF.

The chain combines TRBV7-9 with TRBJ2-7; unclear D gene. The ends were cut back, 4 bases at V and 0 bases at J, with 13 bases in the middle. Germline V gene data show CDR1 as SEHNR and CDR2 as FQNEAQ (reference sequence). The CDR3 covers 15 residues. Here the CDR3 reads CASSSWAASSYEQYF. CDR3 bases: TGTGCCAGCAGCTCATGGGCTGCGAGCTCCTACGAGCAGTACTTC.

This CDR3 is CSVVIRLNTEAFF. Here the CDR3 DNA reads TGCAGCGTTGTCATACGTCTGAACACTGAAGCTTTCTTT. This chain links TRBV29-1 with TRBJ1-1, with D uncertain. V gave up 4 bases and J gave up 0 bases, with 9 bases separating them. This CDR3 has 13 amino acids. The V gene's germline CDR1 is SQVTM and CDR2 ANQGSEA.

This clone was detected only a few times. At one end the junction does not follow the germline gene, possibly because of a read error. The chain is built from TRBV7-7 and TRBJ2-1; 9 bases match TRBD2. The CDR3 length is 15 residues. Per germline, CDR1 SSHAT and CDR2 FNYEAQ (reference sequence). CDR3 in DNA: TGTGCTAGCAGCTTAAATAGCGGGAGTACCGATGAGCAGTTCTTC. Encoded protein: CASSLNSGSTDEQFF.

The chain employs TRBV6-5 and TRBJ2-2; D is possibly TRBD1 (6 bases). This CDR3 has 14 residues. Germline CDR1 is MNHEY and CDR2 is SVGAGI. V lost 2 bases and J lost 6, with 10 bases in between. CDR3 sequence: CASSYTTGPGELFF. Written as DNA, the CDR3 is TGTGCCAGCAGTTACACCACAGGGCCCGGGGAGCTGTTTTTT.

V usage is TRBV5-1 and J usage is TRBJ2-1, with 7 bases identical to TRBD2. This CDR3 has 18 amino acids. The ends lost 0 bases at V and 4 bases at J; junction bases unmatched: 13. Germline CDR1 and CDR2: SGHRS and YFSETQ. CDR3 residues: CASSLASGLDVRYNEQFF. For the CDR3, the DNA is TGCGCCAGCAGCTTGGCAAGCGGACTAGACGTCAGATACAATGAGCAGTTCTTC.

This chain uses TRBV15 with TRBJ1-5; no reliable D call. The CDR3 is 15 amino acids. V shed 1 base and J shed 1 base, with 8 bases lying between them. Per the germline V gene, CDR1 is LNHNV and CDR2 is YYDKDF (reference sequence). DNA for the CDR3: TGTGCCACCAGCAGAGGACCTGGCAGCAATCAGCCCCAGCATTTT. This sequence encodes CATSRGPGSNQPQHF.

This clone was detected a few times. The V call is TRBV5-1, the J call TRBJ1-4; D remains unclear. The CDR3 contains 14 residues. Germline V gene data show CDR1 as SGHRS and CDR2 as YFSETQ. The V and J ends lost 0 bases and 0 bases respectively, with 3 bases between them. CDR3 sequence (DNA): TGCGCCAGCAGCTTGGGCCCAACTAATGAAAAACTGTTTTTT. Its protein is CASSLGPTNEKLFF. The whole variable domain, filled in from reference TRBV5-1 and TRBJ1-4, reads KAGVTQTPRYLIKTRGQQVTLSCSPISGHRSVSWYQQTPGQGLQFLFEYFSETQRNKGNFPGRFSGRQFSNSRSEMNVSTLELGDSALYLCASSLGPTNEKLFFGSGTQLSVL.

V is TRBV6-5 and J is TRBJ2-1; maybe TRBD1 (5 bases). V lost 2 bases, J lost 0 bases, and 8 bases lay in between. The germline CDR1 and CDR2 sequences are MNHEY and SVGAGI. This CDR3 has 15 residues. The CDR3 nucleotides read TGTGCCAGCAGTTACGGGGCTTACTCCTACAATGAGCAGTTCTTC. This gives the protein CASSYGAYSYNEQFF.

The chain employs TRBV19 and TRBJ2-5, with unresolved D. Trimming removed 3 bases from V and 5 bases from J, with 19 bases in between. Germline values: CDR1 LNHDA, CDR2 SQIVND (reference sequence). The CDR3 covers 16 residues. CDR3 DNA sequence: TGTGCCAGTAGTATCCTGAAAGATGCTAATTGGGAGACCCAGTACTTC. Translation: CASSILKDANWETQYF.